This T cell receptor (beta chain) derives from a study of early T cells in non-severe SARS-CoV-2 infection. Study information: Sequencing of unsorted whole blood was done on bulk RNA, leaving chains unpaired. Study-wide results and limits: CD4 and private specificities were missed by VDJdb matching, which favored anti-spike CD8 responses.

Germline V gene data show CDR1 as MNHEY and CDR2 as SMNVEV (reference sequence). Trimming pared 2 bases from V and 2 bases from J, leaving 6 bases between. The CDR3 contains 13 residues. Each cDNA molecule carried a unique molecular identifier. TCRdb reprocessed the 5' RACE reads via MiXCR and lists one record per CDR3 protein. The sample has tens of thousands of distinct CDR3 sequences; roughly 4.1% are singletons. By sample fraction, this clonotype is medium-sized. What it recognizes is unknown. The sequence derives from an adult who was a healthcare worker with PCR-confirmed SARS-CoV-2 infection or an uninfected control (not recorded which). The sample consisted of whole blood. V is TRBV27 and J is TRBJ1-2; D may be TRBD1 (5 bases). CDR3 DNA sequence: TGTGCCAGCAGTTTAGAGGGGAACTATGGCTACACCTTC. Protein: CASSLEGNYGYTF.